Listed here is a single TCR beta chain. The antigen it recognizes is unknown. Nothing much larger sits one base from this clone, and base qualities are not available. The data belong to a study of breast tumors, draining lymph nodes, adjacent tissues (dated by TCRdb to about 2016). Context from the whole study: In breast cancer patients, the study compared the TCR beta repertoires of tumor, adjacent nontumor tissue and axillary lymph nodes. In human breast cancer, the study set out to assess how tumor, surrounding tissue and draining lymph node repertoires relate to one another and whether T cells might be exchanged between them. The paper's findings and limits, for the study overall: The study presented the conclusion that tumor T cells originate in lymph nodes as consistent with a hypothesis, not as something directly demonstrated. Tumor T-cell repertoires showed less diversity than lymph node repertoires and more diversity than nontumor tissue repertoires, and tumor T-cell repertoires showed preferential V and J gene usage. The similarity between tumor and nontumor tissue repertoires was significantly greater in luminal-like breast cancer than in basal-like breast cancer. The data were considered consistent with most tumor T cells being derived from the lymph node and subsequently expanding within tumor tissue.

Lymph node samples were obtained from the axillary draining lymph nodes of breast cancer patients. Sequenced using an Illumina HiSeq 2000. TCR beta chain libraries were generated by multiplex PCR amplification. High-throughput sequencing was used to analyze the amplified TCR beta chain products. TCRdb reanalyzed the raw reads on its own, using fastp at Q25 for trimming and MiXCR for clone calling, and kept in-frame beta chains. Rows are unified per CDR3 protein, each entry keeping the most common DNA and genes. Within this sample are 150,000 to 200,000 distinct CDR3 sequences, with roughly a third of them counted one time only. Over 3.5% of the sample is taken by the ten largest. Reading from cysteine to phenylalanine, the CDR3 counts 12 amino acids. The kept DNA is CDR3 alone, 36 bases in frame from the first base. Cut back by 5 bases and 2 bases, the V and J ends lie 6 bases apart. Sequences LNHDA (CDR1) and SQIVND (CDR2) are obtained from the germline V gene (reference sequence).

The specimen was axillary lymph node tissue. The rearranged segments are TRBV19 and TRBJ1-1; the D gene identity is not certain. The clonotype was recovered from a female donor with breast cancer. Some clones in this sample may be carry-over from other donors' samples. The CDR3 amino acid sequence is: CASSPTNTEAFF. The DNA is as follows: TGTGCCAGTAGTCCAACAAACACTGAAGCTTTCTTT.